Below are 32 T cell receptor beta chains sequenced from a single sample in a study of cytomegalovirus exposure and HLA in healthy donors. The PCR used 60 Vbeta and 13 Jbeta primers. Measured with immunoSEQ multiplex PCR; TCRdb has only the in-frame clones, and not every one. The sample has some 150,000 clones, roughly 73% seen once. Sequenced input: PBMCs. The receptors were gathered from a male donor in good health and CMV-seronegative.

This chain uses TRBV19 with TRBJ1-4, with 7 nucleotides matching TRBD1. Germline loops: CDR1 LNHDA, CDR2 SQIVND (reference sequence). The trim removed 6 bases at V and 1 base at J, leaving 2 bases unmatched. The CDR3 consists of 14 residues. CDR3 sequence reads: CASRQGETNEKLFF. In DNA, the CDR3 is TGTGCCAGTAGGCAGGGGGAAACTAATGAAAAACTGTTTTTT.

This chain uses TRBV5-1 with TRBJ1-2, with D possibly TRBD1 on 6 matching bases. Trimming pared 1 base from V and 1 base from J, leaving 14 bases between. Germline lookup yields CDR1 SGHRS and CDR2 YFSETQ. This CDR3 spans 16 amino acids. The CDR3 here is CASSLWGLRGNYGYTF. DNA of the CDR3: TGCGCCAGCAGCTTGTGGGGGCTCAGGGGTAACTATGGCTACACCTTC.

This rearrangement joins TRBV14 to TRBJ1-6; no clear D. The CDR3 is made up of 13 amino acids. Germline V gene data show CDR1 as SGHDN and CDR2 as FVKESK. V lost 5 bases and J lost 11, with 13 bases in between. The CDR3 spells CASSIDSFAPLHF. As DNA, the CDR3 is TGTGCCAGCAGCATAGATTCATTCGCACCCCTCCACTTT.

The CDR3 sequence is CASFGQGVSHHTF. The CDR3 region has the DNA TGTGCCAGTTTTGGACAGGGGGTCTCGCACCACACCTTC. The chain couples TRBV6-5 to TRBJ1-2; 10 nucleotides match TRBD1. The V gene's germline CDR1 is MNHEY and CDR2 SVGAGI. The CDR3 covers 13 residues. Losses at the gene ends were 9 bases for V and 12 bases for J; bases not matched to a gene: 13.

The genes are TRBV11-2 and TRBJ2-5, with D hard to call. Germline loops: CDR1 SGHAT, CDR2 FQNNGV. Trimming removed 5 bases from V and 5 bases from J, with 9 bases in between. CDR3 size: 12 residues. The CDR3 sequence: CASSPGRETQYF. The CDR3 DNA reads TGTGCCAGCAGCCCCGGTCGGGAGACCCAGTACTTC.

This chain links TRBV5-8 with TRBJ1-3; D is perhaps TRBD1 (6 bases). This CDR3 contains 15 residues. Looked up from germline, CDR1 is SGHTS and CDR2 is YDEGEE. V dropped 4 bases and J dropped 4 bases, with 15 bases sitting between them. The CDR3 sequence: CASSSGGHVGNTIYF. The CDR3, as DNA: TGTGCCAGCAGCAGCGGGGGACATGTCGGAAACACCATATATTTT.

In the case of this clone: The same CDR3 also results from other DNA sequences found in this sample. The chain has TRBV4-3 and TRBJ2-2; TRBD1 aligns across 9 bases. Trimming took 3 bases from V and 6 from J; bases not matched to a gene: 2. This CDR3 has 14 residues. The germline gives CDR1 LGHNA, CDR2 YSLEER. The chain's CDR3 is CASSHRQGAGELFF. The CDR3 region has the DNA TGCGCCAGCAGCCACAGACAGGGGGCCGGGGAGCTGTTTTTT.

The V call is TRBV30, the J call TRBJ2-5; perhaps TRBD2 as D (5 bases). The CDR3 runs 12 residues. The V end was cut by 4 bases, the J end by 5 bases, with 11 bases between. The germline V gene has CDR1 GTSNPN and CDR2 SVGIG (reference sequence). The CDR3 nucleotides read TGTGCCTGGAATGTATCGGGGGAGACCCAGTACTTC. Its translation: CAWNVSGETQYF.

Here the CDR3 DNA reads TGTGCCATCTCCTTACAGGGGGAGGGGACTGAAGCTTTCTTT. It yields the protein CAISLQGEGTEAFF. This sequence joins TRBV10-3 and TRBJ1-1; the match to TRBD1 covers 8 bases. Germline V CDR1 and CDR2: ENHRY, SYGVKD. The CDR3 has 14 amino acids. V shed 8 bases, J shed 5 bases, and the junction held 10 bases outside the gene matches.

The V and J genes are TRBV7-8 and TRBJ1-5; 10 bases are shared with TRBD1. Germline V lookup: CDR1 SGHVS, CDR2 FQNEAQ. With 2 bases clipped from V and 4 bases from J, the junction kept 5 bases outside the gene matches. This CDR3 has 16 amino acids. The CDR3 reads CASSLLGTGANQPQHF. The CDR3 region has the DNA TGTGCCAGCAGCTTACTCGGGACAGGGGCAAATCAGCCCCAGCATTTT.

Only a few counts were recorded for this clone. The chain combines TRBV4-3 with TRBJ1-3; possibly TRBD1 for D (5 bases). The CDR3 has 15 residues. V dropped 0 bases and J dropped 7 bases, with 13 bases sitting between them. From germline, CDR1 is LGHNA and CDR2 YSLEER. This CDR3 reads CASSQEPQGGNTIYF. CDR3 DNA: TGCGCCAGCAGCCAAGAACCGCAGGGTGGGAACACCATATATTTT.

Here the CDR3 reads CASSQFTPRDRRAGEQFF. CDR3 coding DNA: TGCGCCAGCAGCCAATTTACACCCCGGGACAGGAGAGCGGGTGAGCAGTTCTTC. This chain links TRBV4-1 with TRBJ2-1, with TRBD1 matching 8 bases. CDR1 is MGHRA and CDR2 is YSYEKL in the germline V gene. V shed 2 bases, J shed 9 bases, and the junction held 18 bases outside the gene matches. CDR3 length equals 18 residues.

This sequence joins TRBV4-3 and TRBJ1-1; 7 bases are shared with TRBD1. V dropped 4 bases and J dropped 5; count of bases not matched to a gene: 13. Germline lookup yields CDR1 LGHNA and CDR2 YSLEER. The CDR3 runs to 16 residues. CDR3 sequence (DNA): TGCGCCAGCAGCCGCGACCCGAGGGGGCTAGGAACTGAAGCTTTCTTT. Protein sequence: CASSRDPRGLGTEAFF.

This clone was observed once. Other DNA sequences in the same sample also yield this CDR3. This chain uses TRBV18 with TRBJ2-7, with D unresolved. This CDR3 has 15 residues. Trimming pared 3 bases from V and 6 bases from J, leaving 18 bases between. The V gene's germline CDR1 is KGHSH and CDR2 LQKENI. The CDR3 is CASSPANPGTLEQYF. As DNA, the CDR3 is TGTGCCAGCTCACCCGCCAATCCAGGTACCCTCGAGCAGTACTTC.

The CDR3 DNA reads as TGTGCTAGTGGAAGGACTGGGAGCTCCTACGAGCAGTACTTC. Protein product: CASGRTGSSYEQYF. V is TRBV12-5 and J is TRBJ2-7, with D maybe TRBD2 (5 bases). The CDR3 spans 14 residues. The germline V gene has CDR1 LGHNT and CDR2 FRNRAP. The germline V and J ends were trimmed by 6 bases and 0 bases, with 12 bases remaining between them. Combining the CDR3 with reference TRBV12-5 and TRBJ2-7 gives the whole variable domain DARVTQTPRHKVTEMGQEVTMRCQPILGHNTVFWYRQTMMQGLELLAYFRNRAPLDDSGMPKDRFSAEMPDATLATLKIQPSEPRDSAVYFCASGRTGSSYEQYFGPGTRLTVT.

This clone appeared a few times. The chain joins TRBV18 to TRBJ2-2, with TRBD1 matching over 9 bases. The CDR3 length is 18 residues. The germline CDR1 and CDR2 sequences are KGHSH and LQKENI. V was pared by 3 bases and J by 1 base, with 9 bases of the junction left unmatched. The CDR3 here is CASSPVPPGQGNTGELFF. In nucleotides, the CDR3 is TGTGCCAGCTCACCTGTACCCCCGGGACAGGGGAACACCGGGGAGCTGTTTTTT. Drawing the rest from reference TRBV18 and TRBJ2-2, the complete variable domain is NAGVMQNPRHLVRRRGQEARLRCSPMKGHSHVYWYRQLPEEGLKFMVYLQKENIIDESGMPKERFSAEFPKEGPSILRIQQVVRGDSAAYFCASSPVPPGQGNTGELFFGEGSRLTVL.

The chain recombines TRBV5-1 with TRBJ2-3, with D possibly matching TRBD2 (5 bases). The germline V gene has CDR1 SGHRS and CDR2 YFSETQ. Trimming pared 4 bases from V and 2 bases from J, leaving 17 bases between. The CDR3 has 16 residues. The CDR3 region has the DNA TGCGCCAGCAGCCTGGGAGAGAGTCGATACACAGATACGCAGTATTTT. Its protein is CASSLGESRYTDTQYF. Based on the CDR3 plus reference TRBV5-1 and TRBJ2-3, the full variable domain is KAGVTQTPRYLIKTRGQQVTLSCSPISGHRSVSWYQQTPGQGLQFLFEYFSETQRNKGNFPGRFSGRQFSNSRSEMNVSTLELGDSALYLCASSLGESRYTDTQYFGPGTRLTVL.

This sequence joins TRBV7-2 and TRBJ2-7, with 7 nucleotides matching TRBD1. V lost 5 bases, J lost 2 bases, and 6 bases stayed unmatched. There are 14 residues in the CDR3. CDR1 and CDR2 from the germline V gene are SGHTA and FQGNSA. Here the CDR3 DNA reads TGTGCCAGCAGCACCCGACAGGGAGCCTACGAGCAGTACTTC. Amino acids: CASSTRQGAYEQYF.

The chain has TRBV30 and TRBJ1-1, with D possibly matching TRBD1 (6 bases). The V gene lost 4 bases and the J gene lost 4 bases, with 28 bases spanning the gap. The CDR3 is made up of 18 amino acids. Germline CDR1 is GTSNPN and CDR2 is SVGIG (reference sequence). CDR3 sequence (DNA): TGTGCCTGGAAGGTCACGGGGGGGGGCGCAGGACATGGCACTGAAGCTTTCTTT. Translated, it gives CAWKVTGGGAGHGTEAFF.

This chain links TRBV6-5 with TRBJ2-6; weak D call: TRBD1 (6 bases). This CDR3 is built from 15 residues. The germline gives CDR1 MNHEY, CDR2 SVGAGI. V dropped 2 bases and J dropped 2 bases, with 7 bases sitting between them. CDR3 in amino acids: CASSYGGPGANVLTF. CDR3 DNA: TGTGCCAGCAGTTACGGGGGCCCTGGGGCCAACGTCCTGACTTTC.

The chain joins TRBV5-6 to TRBJ1-2; 9 bases line up with TRBD1. Looked up from germline, CDR1 is SGHDT and CDR2 is YYEEEE. With V trimmed by 5 bases and J by 2 bases, 4 bases remained unmatched. The CDR3 loop spans 14 amino acids. The CDR3 reads CASSLGTGNYGYTF. The CDR3 bases are TGTGCCAGCAGTTTAGGGACAGGGAACTATGGCTACACCTTC.

The gene calls are TRBV30 and TRBJ2-3, with 9 bases that match TRBD1. In germline, CDR1 is GTSNPN, CDR2 SVGIG (reference sequence). The CDR3 length is 15 residues. The junction had 4 bases not matched to a gene; V was cut back by 0 bases and J by 3 bases. Here the CDR3 DNA reads TGTGCCTGGAGTGTAGACGGACAGGGGACAGATACGCAGTATTTT. Translation: CAWSVDGQGTDTQYF.

The V gene is TRBV5-8, the J gene TRBJ2-4; tentative D call: TRBD1 (5 bases). The CDR3 totals 17 residues. V was clipped by 0 bases and J by 1 base, with 14 bases between them. Germline CDR1 is SGHTS and CDR2 is YDEGEE. The CDR3, as DNA: TGTGCCAGCAGCTTGGAGGGGCCCTCACTGGCCAAAAACATTCAGTACTTC. Its protein is CASSLEGPSLAKNIQYF.

This rearrangement joins TRBV29-1 to TRBJ2-3; D might be TRBD1 (5 bases). The germline V gene encodes CDR1 SQVTM and CDR2 ANQGSEA. This CDR3 comprises 13 residues. The germline V and J ends were trimmed by 3 bases and 0 bases, with 7 bases remaining between them. CDR3 DNA sequence: TGCAGCGTTGAGGCAGGGAGCACAGATACGCAGTATTTT. This translates into CSVEAGSTDTQYF.

This clone was recorded only once. V and J are TRBV7-9 and TRBJ2-7; 12 positions match TRBD2. CDR3 length: 16 amino acids. V dropped 3 bases and J dropped 3; count of bases not matched to a gene: 6. The germline V gene encodes CDR1 SEHNR and CDR2 FQNEAQ (reference sequence). The CDR3, as DNA: TGTGCCAGCAGCTTGACTAGCGGGGGACCTTACTACGAGCAGTACTTC. This gives the protein CASSLTSGGPYYEQYF. Supplemented by reference TRBV7-9 and TRBJ2-7, the full variable domain reads DTGVSQNPRHKITKRGQNVTFRCDPISEHNRLYWYRQTLGQGPEFLTYFQNEAQLEKSRLLSDRFSAERPKGSFSTLEIQRTEQGDSAMYLCASSLTSGGPYYEQYFGPGTRLTVT.

This rearrangement joins TRBV18 to TRBJ1-6; 9 nucleotides match TRBD1. Germline loops: CDR1 KGHSH, CDR2 LQKENI. The ends lost 2 bases at V and 10 bases at J; junction bases unmatched: 6. The CDR3 runs 15 residues. This chain's CDR3 is CASSPDRGYRSPLHF. The DNA of the CDR3 is TGTGCCAGCTCACCAGACAGGGGGTACAGATCACCCCTCCACTTT.

The chain carries TRBV4-1 and TRBJ1-2; D unclear. The CDR3 has 16 amino acids. The V end was cut by 0 bases, the J end by 6 bases, with 17 bases between. Germline lookup yields CDR1 MGHRA and CDR2 YSYEKL. The CDR3: CASSQERFDVKDGYTF. The CDR3 nucleotides read TGCGCCAGCAGCCAAGAGCGGTTTGACGTAAAGGATGGCTACACCTTC.

This clone turned up a few times. The DNA of the CDR3 is TGTGCCAGCCGTATGAACACTGAAGCTTTCTTT. This gives the protein CASRMNTEAFF. The chain couples TRBV6-1 to TRBJ1-1; no firm D call. This CDR3 is 11 amino acids long. V was cut by 8 bases and J by 0 bases, with 4 bases left in between. Germline lookup yields CDR1 MNHNS and CDR2 SASEGT.

This chain connects TRBV7-6 to TRBJ2-7; no clear D. Germline CDR1 SGHVS, CDR2 FNYEAQ. This CDR3 comprises 14 residues. The V end was cut by 3 bases, the J end by 2 bases, with 11 bases between. The CDR3 loop reads CASSFSPETYEQYF. The CDR3 DNA is TGTGCCAGCAGCTTCTCCCCGGAGACCTACGAGCAGTACTTC. Looking up the rest from reference TRBV7-6 and TRBJ2-7 gives the full variable domain: GAGVSQSPRYKVTKRGQDVALRCDPISGHVSLYWYRQALGQGPEFLTYFNYEAQQDKSGLPNDRFSAERPEGSISTLTIQRTEQRDSAMYRCASSFSPETYEQYFGPGTRLTVT.

The chain combines TRBV14 with TRBJ1-2; 10 bases fit TRBD1. V trimming: 0 bases; J trimming: 8 bases; junction bases outside the gene matches: 6. Germline CDR1 and CDR2: SGHDN and FVKESK. The CDR3 runs 15 residues. CDR3 sequence (DNA): TGTGCCAGCAGCCAAGAAGCGGGACAGGGGCGAGGCTACACCTTC. It yields the protein CASSQEAGQGRGYTF.

This chain links TRBV21-1 with TRBJ1-2. TRBV21-1 is given as a pseudogene. The CDR3 spans 16 residues. The chain's CDR3 is CASSKLRREASYGYTF. The CDR3 bases are TGTGCCAGCAGCAAACTCCGCCGGGAGGCCTCCTATGGCTACACCTTC.

The V and J genes are TRBV15 and TRBJ1-5; no clear D gene. V was cut by 0 bases and J by 4 bases, with 7 bases left in between. The CDR3 sequence is 14 residues long. CDR1 is LNHNV and CDR2 is YYDKDF in the germline V gene (reference sequence). Here the CDR3 reads CATSRDYSNQPQHF. The CDR3 nucleotides are TGTGCCACCAGCAGAGATTACTCAAATCAGCCCCAGCATTTT.